The rows below give T cell receptor beta chains drawn from one sample of a study of neoadjuvant nivolumab and ipilimumab in lung cancer. Profiled with immunoSEQ multiplex PCR; TCRdb holds only in-frame clones, not every one. The sample has about 27,000 clones, roughly three quarters seen once. Specimen: tumor tissue, collected after neoadjuvant nivolumab, alone or with ipilimumab, at or shortly before surgery. These receptors all stem from an adult with non-small cell lung cancer. CDR3s include the opening cysteine and the closing phenylalanine or tryptophan. D genes are given only for firm matches.

TRBD1,TRBJ1-2,TRBV5-1,TGCGCCAGCAGCTGGGGACAGGGCCTAAGTGGCTACACCTTC,CASSWGQGLSGYTF
.,TRBJ1-5,TRBV18,TGTGCCAGCTCACCAGGAGGGGGTGGGGATCAGCCCCAGCATTTT,CASSPGGGGDQPQHF
.,TRBJ1-2,TRBV25-1,TGTGCCAGCAGTGCACCGGGGGTGCTAGGCAACTATGGCTACACCTTC,CASSAPGVLGNYGYTF
.,TRBJ2-1,TRBV18,TGTGCCAGCTCACCAGGTCAGCAGGGTGAGCAGTTCTTC,CASSPGQQGEQFF
.,TRBJ2-1,TRBV5-6,TGTGCCAGCAGCTTGGTTGGACTGGTGGGCTACAATGAGCAGTTCTTC,CASSLVGLVGYNEQFF
.,TRBJ1-6,TRBV11-2,TGTGCCAGCAGCTTAGAATCCTATAATTCACCCCTCCACTTT,CASSLESYNSPLHF
.,TRBJ1-2,TRBV11-2,TGTGCCAGCAGCCCCGGGAGCGCCGACTATGGCTACACCTTC,CASSPGSADYGYTF
TRBD2,TRBJ2-3,TRBV19,TGTGCCAGTAGCCGGGGGGGCACAGATACGCAGTATTTT,CASSRGGTDTQYF
TRBD1,TRBJ1-1,TRBV5-1,TGCGCCAGCACCAAGGACAGGGGGGCCACTGAAGCTTTCTTT,CASTKDRGATEAFF
.,TRBJ2-1,TRBV5-8,TGTGCCAGCAGCTTGGATCCGTTGCCCCTTCCCAATGAGCAGTTCTTC,CASSLDPLPLPNEQFF